These T cell receptor beta chains were read from a single sample in a study of spatial heterogeneity in lung cancer. TCRdb re-called the 5' RACE reads through MiXCR, storing one row per CDR3 protein. The repertoire holds about 56,000 distinct CDR3 sequences, with more than 7% as singletons. The sequencing here drew on PBMCs, taken at surgery. The receptors derive from a female donor with early-stage non-small cell lung cancer. CDR3s include the opening cysteine and the closing phenylalanine or tryptophan. The order of the fields is J gene, V gene, CDR3 protein.

TRBJ1-3,TRBV6-5,CASSYMGAGNTIYF
TRBJ1-2,TRBV2,CASSEGSRSGYGYTF
TRBJ2-5,TRBV10-3,CAIRTTERETQYF
TRBJ2-1,TRBV12-5,CASGLVIGSLYNEQFF
TRBJ2-7,TRBV25-1,CASSEYDPRGGSSYEQYF
TRBJ2-7,TRBV18,CASSGTGSHYEQYF
TRBJ2-6,TRBV20-1,CSAAPTSTWGGANVLTF
TRBJ1-5,TRBV6-5,CASSYLEGRGQPQHF
TRBJ1-6,TRBV7-8,CASSLAGVYNSPLHF
TRBJ1-6,TRBV6-5,CASSYPDRGDFNSPLHF
TRBJ2-5,TRBV4-1,CASSQASMQETQYF
TRBJ2-7,TRBV5-6,CASSRAGVGEQYF
TRBJ1-2,TRBV5-1,CASSLNAGDYGYTF
TRBJ1-2,TRBV12-3/TRBV12-4,CASSLETGGVHGYTF
TRBJ2-3,TRBV9,CASSGGGAASTDTQYF
TRBJ1-5,TRBV6-5,CASRGGGGNQPQHF
TRBJ2-3,TRBV5-1,CASTRDGSSPDTQYF
TRBJ1-2,TRBV6-5,CASILPGGLYTF
TRBJ1-1,TRBV27,CASRSDRMNTEAFF
TRBJ2-2,TRBV7-8,CASSHTGPNTGELFF
TRBJ2-1,TRBV28,CASRANGLAGNEQFF
TRBJ2-5,TRBV24-1,CATNGTKRGTRRETQYF